Sequencing of this T cell receptor beta chain was carried out in a study of T cells in Graves' hyperthyroidism and ophthalmopathy (dated by TCRdb to 2018 to 2020). General notes on the study: Peripheral blood was collected at initial diagnosis, before any treatment. To identify TCR V-J signatures that set the groups apart, the researchers used a discovery cohort of more than 95 patients, made up of 43 with Graves' ophthalmopathy and around 58 with stable Graves' hyperthyroidism. Whether ophthalmopathy could be predicted prospectively was tested in an independent validation cohort made up of fewer than 20 hyperthyroidism patients plus 17 patients who later progressed to ophthalmopathy. The 100 or so discovery patients were randomly split 7:3 into training and test sets. The study also compared thyroid tissue and blood T-cell repertoires from several Graves' hyperthyroidism patients. Once sampling was done, hyperthyroidism patients were given methimazole at a starting dose of 30 mg daily, whereas ophthalmopathy patients were given high-dose intravenous methylprednisolone. The paper describes TCR Vbeta CDR3 sequencing of about 140 peripheral blood samples, made up of about 40 ophthalmopathy patients, roughly 80 hyperthyroidism patients and about 17 progressor patients. The full study reports these points: Most expanded thyroid clonotypes (frequency above 0.001) were also detected in blood, suggesting blood repertoires may reflect thyroid immune responses. In validation, the model predicted progression to ophthalmopathy with 60% to 71% sensitivity and about 73% specificity, a median of around six months before onset. In cross-validation, a model built on a 13 V-J signature told ophthalmopathy apart from stable hyperthyroidism with 85% to 90% sensitivity and around 84% specificity, and in testing the same model reached 80%/75%. No statistical method was used to fix the sample size in advance, and group allocation was not hidden from the investigators.

This clonotype appeared many times. Its specific antigen is unknown. No much larger clonotype is one base removed from it; base qualities were not supplied. CDR1 and CDR2 were assigned from the germline V gene (reference sequence) as GTSNPN and SVGIG. The CDR3 starts with the cysteine, ends with the phenylalanine, and has 13 residues. Here the CDR3 DNA is all that survives: 39 bases in frame from base 1. V is shortened by 2 bases, J by 1 base, and the region joining them spans 8 bases. TCR beta CDR3 regions were amplified from RNA transcripts. The TCR CDR3 was subjected to a first round of RT-PCR using the HTBI primer set and the Qiagen OneStep RT-PCR kit. A second multiplex PCR round built the libraries, followed by size selection and purification. Sequencing of the libraries was done on an Illumina HiSeq2000 using paired-end 100 bp reads. Under the source paper's analysis protocol: Raw data were processed with SOAPnuke, discarding reads with adapters, uncalled bases, mean Phred below 15, or no exact constant-primer or identifier match. COPE v1.2.5 was used to merge high-quality paired reads, and clonotypes were defined as unique nucleotide sequences. Clonotypes were aligned to IMGT TRBV, TRBD and TRBJ reference segments using MiTCR v1.1. The analysis was restricted to V-J combinations with a frequency above 0.0001, which together covered just over 99% of the repertoires. The TCS score was defined as the ratio of F50 (clonal expansion) to E x V (chaos), calculated using BLOSUM62-based TCRdist between CDR3 peptides within each V-J. Welch's t-statistics and random forest reduced roughly 530 V-J features to 10 to 15, which were used in a naive Bayes classifier (R e1071). Clones were called with MiXCR by TCRdb after fastp trimmed the public reads at Q25, and only in-frame beta chains were retained. Identical CDR3 protein sequences are pooled into one entry, listed with their most common genes and DNA. These V and J calls rely on TCRdb rather than the paper's analysis. This sample gives some 700,000 distinct CDR3 sequences in total; 17% of them show up just once. The top ten hold about a sixth of the sample.

Graves' hyperthyroidism was defined as stable when no progression to ophthalmopathy occurred over 18 months of follow-up. Hyperthyroidism patients were aged 18 to 65 years and newly diagnosed, with disease duration of less than 2 months. The study excluded patients with uncontrolled infections, other autoimmune diseases, pregnancy or lactation. Diagnoses were established on the basis of clinical symptoms, serum thyroxine and TRAb, thyroid ultrasound, and orbital computed tomography. PBMCs were separated from roughly 10 ml of fresh peripheral blood using Ficoll-Paque density gradient centrifugation. Total RNA was extracted using Trizol reagent, and RNA quality was assessed on an Agilent 2100 Bioanalyzer.

Sequenced material: blood. The clonotype was recovered from a man aged 50 to 59 with Graves' hyperthyroidism. The chain couples TRBV30 to TRBJ1-1, and TRBD1 may be the D gene, going by 5 matching bases. The nucleotides read TGTGCCTGGAGTCTCGGACAGAACACTGAAGCTTTCTTT. Translated, this gives CAWSLGQNTEAFF. Reference TRBV30 and TRBJ1-1 genes cover what lies past the CDR3, so the full variable domain is SQTIHQWPATLVQPVGSPLSLECTVEGTSNPNLYWYRQAAGRGLQLLFYSVGIGQISSEVPQNLSASRPQDRQFILSSKKLLLSDSGFYLCAWSLGQNTEAFFGQGTRLTVV.